A selection of T cell receptor beta chains follows, all from one sample in a study of T cell repertoires in cytomegalovirus infection. TCRdb passed the reads through MiXCR, listing each CDR3 protein once. The repertoire holds 160,000 or so distinct CDR3 sequences, with roughly a sixth as singletons. Sequencing was performed on CD8+ T cells from PBMCs. Every receptor here comes from a human donor in good health (CMV status not recorded). Some clones in this sample may be carry-over from other donors' samples. Each CDR3 is given with its conserved first and last residue. A D gene is named only where the DNA matches it firmly. Some rows mark clone size as missing; the rest say once, few, many or name a class of expanded clone.

>few|TRBJ2-7|TRBV28|-
CASSSPTGEHYEQYF
TGTGCCAGCAGTTCCCCCACAGGCGAACACTACGAGCAGTACTTC
>-|TRBJ2-1|TRBV7-8|TRBD2
CASTDGGGAGNEQFF
TGTGCCAGCACCGACGGCGGGGGGGCTGGGAATGAGCAGTTCTTC
>-|TRBJ2-1|TRBV6-4|TRBD2
CASSEAKGGYNEQFF
TGTGCCAGCAGTGAAGCCAAGGGAGGGTATAATGAGCAGTTCTTC
>many|TRBJ1-1|TRBV7-2|-
CASSFKGGNTEAFF
TGTGCCAGCAGCTTCAAGGGCGGGAACACTGAAGCTTTCTTT
>few|TRBJ1-1|TRBV7-8|-
CASSLEKGWETEAFF
TGTGCCAGCAGCTTAGAGAAGGGTTGGGAGACTGAAGCTTTCTTT
>-|TRBJ1-1|TRBV7-8|-
CASSLRGANTEAFF
TGTGCCAGCAGCTTACGGGGGGCGAACACTGAAGCTTTCTTT
>many|TRBJ2-7|TRBV7-4|-
CASTSNEQYF
TGTGCCAGCACGAGCAACGAGCAGTACTTC
>-|TRBJ1-3|TRBV20-1|-
CSARTPGLPSSGNTIYF
TGCAGTGCTAGGACCCCGGGACTGCCGTCCTCTGGAAACACCATATATTTT
>-|TRBJ1-2|TRBV6-6|TRBD1
CASSYNGQGAENYGYTF
TGTGCCAGCAGTTACAATGGACAGGGGGCCGAAAACTATGGCTACACCTTC
>many|TRBJ2-1|TRBV29-1|TRBD1
CSVDGLGQSSYNEQFF
TGCAGCGTTGACGGTTTGGGACAGAGCTCCTACAATGAGCAGTTCTTC
>-|TRBJ1-2|TRBV4-2|-
CASSLSGTAVNYGYTF
TGTGCCAGCAGCCTGAGTGGGACGGCGGTTAACTATGGCTACACCTTC
>few|TRBJ2-5|TRBV7-8|TRBD2
CASSFTAGVQETQYF
TGTGCCAGCAGCTTTACAGCGGGAGTGCAAGAGACCCAGTACTTC
>few|TRBJ1-1|TRBV28|-
CASSPQDSLNTEAFF
TGTGCCAGCAGCCCACAGGACAGTTTGAACACTGAAGCTTTCTTT
>few|TRBJ2-1|TRBV12-3/TRBV12-4|TRBD2
CASSSSGSNEQFF
TGTGCCAGCAGTTCTAGCGGGAGCAATGAGCAGTTCTTC
>-|TRBJ2-7|TRBV6-6|-
CASSYSAGTTYEQYF
TGTGCCAGCAGTTACTCGGCCGGGACCACCTACGAGCAGTACTTC
>-|TRBJ2-1|TRBV6-2/TRBV6-3|TRBD1
CASSYFIPTGTSSYNEQFF
TGTGCCAGCAGTTATTTCATCCCGACAGGGACCAGCTCCTACAATGAGCAGTTCTTC
>few|TRBJ2-1|TRBV12-3/TRBV12-4|-
CASSSFGRVSYNEQFF
TGTGCCAGCAGTTCCTTCGGGAGAGTCTCCTACAATGAGCAGTTCTTC
>-|TRBJ1-1|TRBV7-8|-
CASSLVVGRPLTEAFF
TGTGCCAGCAGCTTAGTAGTAGGCAGGCCCCTCACTGAAGCTTTCTTT
>-|TRBJ1-4|TRBV7-2|-
CASSLRFGDNEKLFF
TGTGCCAGCAGCTTACGGTTTGGGGATAATGAAAAACTGTTTTTT
>-|TRBJ1-2|TRBV6-2/TRBV6-3|TRBD1
CASSYLGAGGGNYGYTF
TGTGCCAGCAGTTACCTCGGGGCAGGGGGCGGAAACTATGGCTACACCTTC
>few|TRBJ2-3|TRBV12-3/TRBV12-4|-
CASSDRTTDTQYF
TGTGCCAGCAGTGACAGGACCACAGATACGCAGTATTTT
>-|TRBJ2-1|TRBV28|TRBD2
CASSVLAASSYNEQFF
TGTGCCAGCAGTGTACTAGCGGCCAGCTCCTACAATGAGCAGTTCTTC